These 30 T cell receptor beta chains were all obtained from the same sample, sequenced in a study of blood T cell repertoires in COVID-19. Here immunoSEQ multiplex PCR was the method, and the copy in TCRdb shows in-frame clones only, minus some. The sample has approximately 140,000 clones; more than 80% are singletons. The sequenced sample consisted of peripheral blood. These receptors all stem from a human donor in a cohort sampled during active COVID-19.

V and J are TRBV18 and TRBJ2-1, with 7 bases that match TRBD2. The CDR3 covers 15 residues. V was pared by 4 bases and J by 7 bases, with 10 bases of the junction left unmatched. CDR1 and CDR2 from the germline V gene are KGHSH and LQKENI. The CDR3 bases are TGTGCCAGCTCACAGGAGGGACTACCAGGAAATGAGCAGTTCTTC. Translation: CASSQEGLPGNEQFF.

This clone was observed once. This chain uses TRBV5-6 with TRBJ1-2, with a weak D call TRBD1 (6 bases). This CDR3 spans 14 amino acids. Trimming shortened V by 2 bases and J by 6 bases, and 14 bases separated the two germline ends. Germline V gene data show CDR1 as SGHDT and CDR2 as YYEEEE. CDR3 DNA: TGTGCCAGCAGCTTAGTGTTTGGGGGCAATGGCTACACCTTC. This codes for CASSLVFGGNGYTF.

Only one count was recorded for this clone. This chain links TRBV3-1 (or the pseudogene TRBV3-2) with TRBJ2-7; tentative D call: TRBD1 (6 bases). Germline V gives CDR1 LGHDT, CDR2 YNNKEL (reference sequence). The CDR3 has 15 amino acids. V shed 1 base and J shed 5 bases, with 15 bases lying between them. This chain's CDR3 is CASSQVFGRGNEQYF. The CDR3 nucleotides read TGTGCCAGCAGCCAAGTCTTCGGCAGGGGAAACGAGCAGTACTTC.

V usage is TRBV7-3 and J usage is TRBJ2-7; TRBD1 might be the D (6 bases). This CDR3 has 15 residues. Trimming took off 5 bases at V and 4 bases at J, with 18 bases between the two ends. CDR1 and CDR2 from the germline V gene are SGHTA and FQGTGA. This CDR3 is CASSLGHGGRYEQYF. In nucleotides, the CDR3 is TGTGCCAGCAGCCTGGGACACGGCGGTAGGTACGAGCAGTACTTC.

The chain is built from TRBV6-5 and TRBJ2-7, with TRBD1 as a possible D gene (5 bases). The CDR3 runs 14 residues. V was pared by 6 bases and J by 3 bases, with 15 bases between. Germline V gene lookup returns CDR1 MNHEY and CDR2 SVGAGI. The CDR3 DNA sequence: TGTGCCAGCAGCCGGACACCAGAAAGCTACGAGCAGTACTTC. It codes for CASSRTPESYEQYF.

CDR3 in DNA: TGTGCCAGCAGAGGGCCTGGAGAGGGGGAGAACGAGCAGTACTTC. Its protein product is CASRGPGEGENEQYF. V is TRBV21-1 and J is TRBJ2-7; the DNA was not used to check the table's D call, TRBD1. TRBV21-1 is shown as a pseudogene. The CDR3 spans 15 residues.

This chain uses TRBV19 with TRBJ2-1; possibly TRBD1 for D (6 bases). Germline CDR1 and CDR2: LNHDA and SQIVND (reference sequence). The CDR3 spans 14 residues. Between the trimmed V and J ends, which lost 0 bases and 10 bases, there was a span of 13 bases. Written as DNA, the CDR3 is TGTGCCAGTAGTATAGATGGGGGCTGGTGGGAGCAGTTCTTC. Encoded protein: CASSIDGGWWEQFF.

The chain joins TRBV6-6 to TRBJ1-5, with D tentatively TRBD1 (6 bases). V gave up 7 bases and J gave up 5 bases, with 18 bases separating them. This CDR3 has 15 residues. Germline V CDR1 and CDR2: MNHNY, SVGAGI (reference sequence). In DNA, the CDR3 is TGTGCCAGCACGTTCGGGGGGGCGAGTCATCAGCCCCAGCATTTT. It is translated as CASTFGGASHQPQHF.

This clone was picked up one time. V and J are TRBV7-8 and TRBJ1-1; D might be TRBD1 (6 bases). The CDR3 has 12 residues. V lost 5 bases to trimming and J lost 8 bases, with 12 bases between them. Per the germline V gene, CDR1 is SGHVS and CDR2 is FQNEAQ. Here the CDR3 DNA reads TGTGCCAGCAGCCCGTACAGGGAGGAAGCTTTCTTT. Translation gives CASSPYREEAFF.

The V gene is TRBV18, the J gene TRBJ1-2, with 8 bases fitting TRBD1. The germline CDR1 and CDR2 sequences are KGHSH and LQKENI. This CDR3 region has 14 residues. V was pared by 4 bases and J by 4 bases, with 5 bases of the junction left unmatched. CDR3: CASSQGQESYGYTF. The DNA for the CDR3 is TGTGCCAGCTCACAGGGACAGGAGAGCTATGGCTACACCTTC.

This clone was counted a single time. The chain employs TRBV14 and TRBJ1-6; 7 nucleotides align to TRBD1. The ends lost 3 bases at V and 8 bases at J; junction bases unmatched: 13. CDR3 length: 17 amino acids. Germline assignment: CDR1 SGHDN and CDR2 FVKESK. CDR3 sequence (DNA): TGTGCCAGCAGCCAGCTCATTTTCGGGACAGATTATTCACCCCTCCACTTT. Its translation: CASSQLIFGTDYSPLHF.

The chain carries TRBV19 and TRBJ1-2, with 7 bases lining up with TRBD1. This CDR3 is 18 amino acids long. The V segment lost 5 bases and the J segment 8 bases; nucleotides outside the gene matches: 23. Germline V gives CDR1 LNHDA, CDR2 SQIVND (reference sequence). The CDR3 sequence: CASSVTPGQTLLSRGYTF. The CDR3 nucleotides are TGTGCCAGTAGTGTAACTCCGGGACAGACCCTTCTAAGTCGGGGCTACACCTTC.

V and J are TRBV7-2 and TRBJ2-7; TRBD2 agrees at 9 bases. The V and J ends lost 4 bases and 4 bases, in that order; junction bases with no gene match: 8. Germline CDR1 SGHTA, CDR2 FQGNSA. The CDR3 has 15 residues. CDR3: CASSSRSGGTYEQYF. CDR3 DNA sequence: TGTGCCAGCAGCTCGCGTAGCGGGGGAACTTACGAGCAGTACTTC.

V is TRBV6-2 or TRBV6-3 and J is TRBJ1-2, with D possibly TRBD1 on 5 matching bases. This CDR3 region has 13 residues. Germline-derived CDR1 and CDR2 are MNHEY and SVGEGT. V was cut by 4 bases and J by 5 bases, with 11 bases left in between. This CDR3 is CASSSGLWYGYTF. In nucleotides, the CDR3 is TGTGCCAGCAGTTCGGGACTGTGGTATGGCTACACCTTC.

V is TRBV4-1 and J is TRBJ1-4; possible D gene TRBD1, 6 bases. V was shortened by 0 bases and J by 7 bases, with 12 bases between the two germline ends. The V gene's germline CDR1 is MGHRA and CDR2 YSYEKL. The CDR3 covers 15 residues. CDR3 residues: CASSQETQGREKLFF. The CDR3 nucleotides read TGCGCCAGCAGCCAAGAGACGCAGGGGCGTGAAAAACTGTTTTTT.

The chain couples TRBV2 to TRBJ1-2; TRBD1 is a possible D gene (6 bases). Germline V gene sequence: CDR1 SNHLY, CDR2 FYNNEI. CDR3 length equals 13 residues. V lost 1 base and J lost 7, with 10 bases in between. CDR3 amino acids: CASSEVQGAGYTF. The CDR3 nucleotides are TGTGCCAGCAGTGAAGTACAGGGTGCTGGCTACACCTTC.

The CDR3 loop reads CASTDYTDTQYF. The DNA of the CDR3 is TGTGCCAGCACAGACTACACAGATACGCAGTATTTT. V gene TRBV9 combines with J gene TRBJ2-3; D is perhaps TRBD2 (5 bases). V lost 6 bases, J lost 2 bases, and 7 bases lay in between. Germline CDR1 is SGDLS and CDR2 is YYNGEE. The CDR3 sequence is 12 residues long.

The chain uses TRBV5-1 and TRBJ1-4, with D maybe TRBD1 (5 bases). V gave up 0 bases and J gave up 7 bases, with 10 bases separating them. The germline CDR1 and CDR2 sequences are SGHRS and YFSETQ. The CDR3 has 14 residues. The CDR3 DNA follows: TGCGCCAGCAGCTTGGAGGGGCTCGGTGAAAAACTGTTTTTT. Its protein is CASSLEGLGEKLFF. Drawing the rest from reference TRBV5-1 and TRBJ1-4, the complete variable domain is KAGVTQTPRYLIKTRGQQVTLSCSPISGHRSVSWYQQTPGQGLQFLFEYFSETQRNKGNFPGRFSGRQFSNSRSEMNVSTLELGDSALYLCASSLEGLGEKLFFGSGTQLSVL.

The rearrangement uses TRBV6-2 or TRBV6-3 and TRBJ1-2, with 10 bases fitting TRBD1. The CDR3 is made up of 17 amino acids. The V and J ends lost 2 bases and 4 bases, in that order; junction bases with no gene match: 10. Germline CDR1 and CDR2: MNHEY and SVGEGT. The CDR3 DNA is TGTGCCAGCAGTTACGGGAACCTTAGGACAGGGGGCTATGGCTACACCTTC. It codes for CASSYGNLRTGGYGYTF.

A single count supports this clone. The chain carries TRBV10-2 and TRBJ2-1, with 10 positions matching TRBD2. This CDR3 contains 17 residues. V was clipped by 6 bases and J by 7 bases; unmatched bases: 15. CDR1 and CDR2 (germline): WSHSY, SAAADI. The CDR3 loop reads CASRISGGASGENEQFF. DNA of the CDR3: TGCGCCAGCAGGATAAGCGGGGGGGCCTCCGGAGAGAATGAGCAGTTCTTC.

The chain has TRBV12-3 or TRBV12-4 and TRBJ2-1; 7 bases align to TRBD2. This CDR3 spans 12 amino acids. V shed 6 bases, J shed 10 bases, and the junction held 6 bases outside the gene matches. CDR3 protein: CASSHGEGEQFF. CDR3 DNA: TGTGCCAGCAGCCACGGGGAGGGGGAGCAGTTCTTC.

V and J are TRBV6-6 and TRBJ2-3, with TRBD1 as a possible D gene (6 bases). With 6 bases removed from V and 6 bases from J, the gap between germline ends came to 16 bases. CDR3 size: 14 residues. Germline V CDR1 and CDR2: MNHNY, SVGAGI (reference sequence). The CDR3 sequence: CASSPGIGGDTQYF. The CDR3 nucleotides read TGTGCCAGCAGCCCAGGGATTGGGGGCGATACGCAGTATTTT.

The sample holds one count of this clone. The CDR3 nucleotides read TGTGCCAGCTCGGAGGACCACCGCCTGGAGACCCAGTACTTC. Translating it yields CASSEDHRLETQYF. The chain couples TRBV6-5 to TRBJ2-5, with a weak D call TRBD2 (5 bases). Between the trimmed V and J ends, which lost 8 bases and 5 bases, there was a span of 18 bases. CDR1 and CDR2 (germline): MNHEY, SVGAGI. This CDR3 is 14 amino acids long.

The V call is TRBV5-4, the J call TRBJ2-2, with 8 nucleotides matching TRBD2. The CDR3 spans 16 residues. Germline V CDR1 and CDR2: SGHNT, YYREEE (reference sequence). V was clipped by 3 bases and J by 4 bases; unmatched bases: 8. CDR3 nucleotide sequence: TGTGCCAGCAGCTGGTCCGGGGGGGCGGCCACCGGGGAGCTGTTTTTT. It yields the protein CASSWSGGAATGELFF.

The J gene is TRBJ1-2, the V gene TRBV9; D is possibly TRBD1 (5 bases). Germline loops: CDR1 SGDLS, CDR2 YYNGEE. The CDR3 is 14 amino acids. V was clipped by 4 bases and J by 4 bases, with 14 bases between them. CDR3: CASSLPSQVYGYTF. DNA of the CDR3: TGTGCCAGCAGCCTACCCTCACAGGTCTATGGCTACACCTTC.

V gene TRBV7-3 combines with J gene TRBJ2-2; 9 nucleotides line up with TRBD1. The trim removed 2 bases at V and 5 bases at J, leaving 15 bases unmatched. Germline-derived CDR1 and CDR2 are SGHTA and FQGTGA. The CDR3 spans 19 residues. The CDR3 DNA reads TGTGCCAGCAGCTTAGTTCCCGGACAGGGGTCCCGATCTACCGGGGAGCTGTTTTTT. Its protein product is CASSLVPGQGSRSTGELFF. Full variable domain (outside the CDR3, taken from reference TRBV7-3 and TRBJ2-2): GAGVSQTPSNKVTEKGKYVELRCDPISGHTALYWYRQSLGQGPEFLIYFQGTGAADDSGLPNDRFFAVRPEGSVSTLKIQRTERGDSAVYLCASSLVPGQGSRSTGELFFGEGSRLTVL.

The table lists this clone with many counts. The sample contains more than one DNA sequence encoding this CDR3. V and J are TRBV28 and TRBJ1-1; 7 bases line up with TRBD1. This CDR3 region has 11 residues. Germline assignment: CDR1 MDHEN and CDR2 SYDVKM. J lost 6 bases, V lost 8 bases, and 3 bases had no gene match. CDR3 in DNA: TGTGCCAGCCGTGACAGGGCTGAAGCTTTCTTT. Its translation: CASRDRAEAFF.

V gene TRBV6-2 or TRBV6-3 combines with J gene TRBJ2-7; the match to TRBD1 covers 7 bases. The CDR3 is 13 amino acids. Germline V CDR1 and CDR2: MNHEY, SVGEGT. J lost 4 bases, V lost 2 bases, and 2 bases had no gene match. The CDR3 coding sequence is TGTGCCAGCAGTTACGACAGGGCTTACGAGCAGTACTTC. This encodes CASSYDRAYEQYF.

The gene calls are TRBV30 and TRBJ2-6, with D tentatively TRBD2 (7 bases). V was cut by 7 bases and J by 8 bases, with 12 bases left in between. CDR3 length: 12 amino acids. CDR1 GTSNPN and CDR2 SVGIG come from the germline V gene (reference sequence). For the CDR3, the DNA is TGTGCCTCGAGGGGGGGGCCCAACGTCCTGACTTTC. Its translation is CASRGGPNVLTF.

The chain links TRBV19 to TRBJ2-5, with D tentatively TRBD1 (5 bases). Per the germline V gene, CDR1 is LNHDA and CDR2 is SQIVND (reference sequence). The CDR3 spans 11 residues. Trimming stripped 6 bases from V and 5 bases from J, with 7 bases between. The CDR3 region is CASRSGETQYF. CDR3 nucleotides: TGTGCCAGTAGGTCAGGGGAGACCCAGTACTTC.